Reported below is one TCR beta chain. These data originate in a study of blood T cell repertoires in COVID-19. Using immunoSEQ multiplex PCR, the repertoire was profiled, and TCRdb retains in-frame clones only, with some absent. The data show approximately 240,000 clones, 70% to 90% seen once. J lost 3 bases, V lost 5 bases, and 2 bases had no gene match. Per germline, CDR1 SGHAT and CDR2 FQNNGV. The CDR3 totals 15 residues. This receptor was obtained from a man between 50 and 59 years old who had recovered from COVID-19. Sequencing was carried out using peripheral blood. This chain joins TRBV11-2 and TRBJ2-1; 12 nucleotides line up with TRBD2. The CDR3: CASSATSGGYNEQFF. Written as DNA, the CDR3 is TGTGCCAGCAGCGCGACTAGCGGGGGCTACAATGAGCAGTTCTTC.